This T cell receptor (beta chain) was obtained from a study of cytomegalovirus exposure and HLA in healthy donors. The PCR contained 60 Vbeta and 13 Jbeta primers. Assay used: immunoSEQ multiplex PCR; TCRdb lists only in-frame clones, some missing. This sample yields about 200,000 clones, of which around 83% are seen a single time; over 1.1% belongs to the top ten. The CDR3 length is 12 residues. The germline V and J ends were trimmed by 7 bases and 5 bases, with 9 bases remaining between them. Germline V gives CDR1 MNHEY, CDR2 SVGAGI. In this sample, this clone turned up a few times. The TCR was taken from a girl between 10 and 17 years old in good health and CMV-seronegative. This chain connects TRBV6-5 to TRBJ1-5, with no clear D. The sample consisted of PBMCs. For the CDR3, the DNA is TGTGCCAGCAAGAAGAGGTATCAGCCCCAGCATTTT. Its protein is CASKKRYQPQHF.